This T cell receptor beta chain was sequenced in a study of blood T cell repertoires in COVID-19. The overall study: COVID-19 samples, acute and convalescent, were from the United States, Italy and Spain. In each case, the material was cDNA or gDNA derived from T cells, B-cell-depleted T cells, or PBMCs.

As handled by the study authors: Reference gene primer amplification in the assay estimated nucleated cell counts. Profiled with immunoSEQ multiplex PCR; TCRdb holds only in-frame clones, not every one. That table is the source of V, J and clone size, and D and trimming were worked out from the DNA. The sample has about 110,000 clones; 70% to 85% are singletons. The V end was cut by 5 bases, the J end by 7 bases, with 13 bases between. The CDR3 has 13 residues. This sequence originates from an elderly woman with active or convalescent COVID-19. The rearrangement uses TRBV12-3 or TRBV12-4 and TRBJ2-3; tentatively, D is TRBD2 (5 bases). Material for sequencing was peripheral blood. CDR3 bases: TGTGCCAGCAGTCCTGAGGGCCTAAATACGCAGTATTTT. Amino acids: CASSPEGLNTQYF.